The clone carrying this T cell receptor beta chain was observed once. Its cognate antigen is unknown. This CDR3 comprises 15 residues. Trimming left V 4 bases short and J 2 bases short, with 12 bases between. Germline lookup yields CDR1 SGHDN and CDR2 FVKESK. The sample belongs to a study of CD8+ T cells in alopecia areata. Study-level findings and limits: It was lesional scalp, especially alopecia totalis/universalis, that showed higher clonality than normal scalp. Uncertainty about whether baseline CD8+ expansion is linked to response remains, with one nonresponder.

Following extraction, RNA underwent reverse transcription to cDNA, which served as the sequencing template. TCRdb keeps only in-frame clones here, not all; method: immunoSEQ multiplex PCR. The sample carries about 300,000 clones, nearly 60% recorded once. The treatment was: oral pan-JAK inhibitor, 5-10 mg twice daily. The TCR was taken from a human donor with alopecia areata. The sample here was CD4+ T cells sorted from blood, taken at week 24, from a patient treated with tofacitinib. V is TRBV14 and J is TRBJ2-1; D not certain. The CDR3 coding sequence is TGTGCCAGCAGCCTAAGTAGAAATCCCTACAATGAGCAGTTCTTC. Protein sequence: CASSLSRNPYNEQFF.